This T cell receptor (beta chain) was identified in a study of vaccination and CD4 T cells after COVID-19. Unmatched junction bases numbered 10, after V lost 2 bases and J lost 5 bases. This CDR3 comprises 16 residues. Germline lookup yields CDR1 MNHEY and CDR2 SVGEGT. The Oncomine TCR Beta short-read assay sequenced DNA from cultured CD4+ T cells. From CD4+ T cells that had been cultured, genomic DNA was extracted. One entry per CDR3 protein, called by TCRdb with MiXCR from the PCR reads. The sample comprises fewer than 11,000 distinct CDR3 sequences, 30% of which are singletons, and 10% to 15% rests with the top ten. Treatment of the sample: roughly 10-day PBMC culture with coronavirus spike peptide pools or control peptides (ViraFEST assay). An unexposed donor provided the CD4+ T cells, which were collected before the COVID-19 pandemic (2011-2018). This clonotype is deemed medium-sized. The antigen remains undetermined.

The gene calls are TRBV6-2 or TRBV6-3 and TRBJ2-7, with TRBD2 matching 9 bases. The sequence derives from a human donor in good health. The material sequenced was CD4+ T cells from blood, cultured in vitro. The CDR3 DNA reads TGTGCCAGCAGTTACCCAAGTAGCGGGAGACCAAACGAGCAGTACTTC. It translates to CASSYPSSGRPNEQYF.